This passage covers 22 T cell receptor beta chains from one sample sequenced in a study of regulatory T cells in long-lasting Graves disease. In building TCR beta libraries, iRepertoire HTBI primers were used together with Arm-PCR of CDR3 regions. TCRdb called the multiplex PCR reads again in MiXCR, with one record for every CDR3 protein. Here the sample spans approximately 490,000 distinct CDR3 sequences, 16% being singletons. Regarding time point: newly diagnosed GD, antithyroid drugs for less than 3 months. PBMC-extracted RNA yielded the TCR library. This sample also belongs to another study, concerning T cells in Graves' hyperthyroidism and ophthalmopathy.

The input for sequencing was peripheral blood mononuclear cells (PBMCs), taken at new diagnosis, from a patient treated with antithyroid drugs. The receptors were gathered from a man aged 40-50 years with Graves disease.

Of note for this clonotype: A far larger clone is one base from this, pointing to a likely read error. The chain couples TRBV2 to TRBJ2-4; possibly TRBD1 for D (6 bases). Trimming took off 3 bases at V and 13 bases at J, with 16 bases between the two ends. Germline assignment: CDR1 SNHLY and CDR2 FYNNEI. The CDR3 is 13 amino acids. CDR3 nucleotides: TGTGCCAGCAGTGACCCTGGGGACAATGAGCAGTACTTC. Translating gives CASSDPGDNEQYF. Full variable domain (missing parts from reference TRBV2 and TRBJ2-4): EPEVTQTPSHQVTQMGQEVILRCVPISNHLYFYWYRQILGQKVEFLVSFYNNEISEKSEIFDDQFSVERPDGSNFTLKIRSTKLEDSAMYFCASSDPGDNEQYFGAGTRLSVL.

This clonotype was observed at least ten times. This sequence joins TRBV6-1 and TRBJ2-1; 8 bases match TRBD1. The DNA end favors TRBJ2-5, so the J call may be wrong. Germline V gives CDR1 MNHNS, CDR2 SASEGT. The CDR3 spans 13 residues. The CDR3 protein is CAGGTGLQETQYF. The DNA for the CDR3 is TGTGCCGGAGGGACAGGTTTACAAGAGACCCAGTACTTC.

This clonotype was seen many times. The gene calls are TRBV6-1 and TRBJ1-3; the match to TRBD1 covers 10 bases. V gave up 7 bases and J gave up 3 bases; unmatched junction bases: 6. The CDR3 has 15 residues. Germline lookup yields CDR1 MNHNS and CDR2 SASEGT. CDR3 residues: CASTSDRGYGNTIYF. CDR3 sequence (DNA): TGTGCCAGCACCTCGGACAGGGGGTATGGAAACACCATATATTTT.

This clonotype was detected ten times or more. The rearrangement links TRBV18 to TRBJ2-7; tentative D call: TRBD1 (6 bases). Germline CDR1 KGHSH, CDR2 LQKENI. The V end was cut by 3 bases, the J end by 2 bases, with 14 bases between. This CDR3 is built from 15 residues. The CDR3 bases are TGTGCCAGCTCACCGCCTCCCGACAGGACCTACGAGCAGTACTTC. Protein sequence: CASSPPPDRTYEQYF.

This clonotype was found many times. At one boundary the junction diverges from the germline segment, which might be a read error. This chain joins TRBV5-1 and TRBJ2-2; D not certain. CDR3 length: 12 amino acids. Germline lookup yields CDR1 SGHRS and CDR2 YFSETQ. CDR3 in DNA: TGTGCCAGCAGCTTGGACGCCGGGGAGCTGTTTTTT. Protein product: CASSLDAGELFF.

In its sample, this clonotype was seen a few times. CDR3 coding DNA: TGTGCCAGCAGTCCCCTGGCGCGCAGGGGGTACAATGAGCAGTTCTTC. Its translation is CASSPLARRGYNEQFF. The chain employs TRBV12-3 or TRBV12-4 and TRBJ2-1; 7 bases line up with TRBD1. After removal of 5 bases from V and 4 bases from J, the junction contained 11 bases not matched to a gene. This CDR3 has 16 residues.

The chain recombines TRBV7-2 with TRBJ1-5; D unresolved. Germline CDR1 SGHTA, CDR2 FQGNSA. The CDR3 runs 14 residues. Trimming pared 6 bases from V and 9 bases from J, leaving 18 bases between. The CDR3 protein is CASSPKGDLGPQHF. The CDR3 coding sequence is TGTGCCAGCAGTCCGAAGGGCGATTTGGGGCCCCAGCATTTT.

This clonotype was picked up many times. The chain is built from TRBV6-5 and TRBJ2-3, with 8 bases fitting TRBD1. With V trimmed by 4 bases and J by 5 bases, 5 bases remained unmatched. The CDR3 is 14 residues long. CDR1 MNHEY and CDR2 SVGAGI come from the germline V gene. CDR3 in amino acids: CASSLDRGRDTQYF. Written as DNA, the CDR3 is TGTGCCAGCAGTTTAGACAGGGGCAGAGATACGCAGTATTTT.

This clonotype was seen a handful of times. This sequence joins TRBV20-1 and TRBJ2-1; the D is unclear. V gave up 3 bases and J gave up 8 bases, with 8 bases separating them. The V gene's germline CDR1 is DFQATT and CDR2 SNEGSKA (reference sequence). The CDR3 length is 11 residues. The CDR3 DNA follows: TGCAGTGCTAGGTCGTGGGATGAGCAGTTCTTC. Its translation: CSARSWDEQFF.

In its sample, this clonotype was seen many times. V is TRBV5-1 and J is TRBJ2-7, with 8 bases identical to TRBD2. The V gene's germline CDR1 is SGHRS and CDR2 YFSETQ. V lost 4 bases and J lost 0; bases outside the gene matches: 9. The CDR3 has 16 residues. The CDR3 DNA sequence: TGCGCCAGCAGCCCGGAATACGGGAGGGCCTCCTACGAGCAGTACTTC. This codes for CASSPEYGRASYEQYF.

This chain joins TRBV19 and TRBJ2-5; D ambiguous. Trimming pared 1 base from V and 4 bases from J, leaving 19 bases between. Germline V lookup: CDR1 LNHDA, CDR2 SQIVND (reference sequence). The CDR3 runs 17 residues. The CDR3 sequence is CASSIAAWYTDRETQYF. DNA for the CDR3: TGTGCCAGTAGTATAGCGGCATGGTACACGGACCGAGAGACCCAGTACTTC.

In the case of this clonotype: A much larger clonotype is one base distant, so this may be a read error. The chain links TRBV7-9 to TRBJ2-5, with a possible D match to TRBD1 (5 bases). The CDR3 contains 14 residues. V was pared by 2 bases and J by 5 bases, with 12 bases between. Germline V gene data show CDR1 as SEHNR and CDR2 as FQNEAQ (reference sequence). CDR3 DNA sequence: TGTGCCAGCAGCTTATGTTCTGGGGCTGAGACCCAGTACTTC. It translates to CASSLCSGAETQYF.

The rearrangement links TRBV11-2 to TRBJ2-1; D is possibly TRBD1 or TRBD2 (6 bases each). The germline CDR1 and CDR2 sequences are SGHAT and FQNNGV. The CDR3 totals 15 residues. V was clipped by 6 bases and J by 6 bases, with 18 bases between them. CDR3 in DNA: TGTGCCAGCAGTTCCTTGGGGGGCCCCTGCAATGAGCAGTTCTTC. This gives the protein CASSSLGGPCNEQFF.

Concerning this clonotype: The CDR3 does not close with the conserved phenylalanine or tryptophan, likely indicating a read error. J is TRBJ2-2 and V is TRBV4-2; D ambiguous. Germline assignment: CDR1 LGHNA and CDR2 YNFKEQ. The CDR3 has 16 amino acids. Trimming removed 3 bases at V and 0 bases at J, with 11 bases between. This CDR3 reads CASSQPSFANTGELFL. In DNA form, the CDR3 reads TGTGCCAGCAGCCAGCCGTCGTTCGCGAACACCGGGGAGCTGTTTCTT.

This clonotype was detected a few times. The chain has TRBV27 and TRBJ2-2; D perhaps matches TRBD1 (6 bases). CDR3 length equals 14 residues. Germline loops: CDR1 MNHEY, CDR2 SMNVEV (reference sequence). Trimming removed 6 bases at V and 4 bases at J, with 12 bases between. The CDR3 bases are TGTGCCAGCAGAGACCGGACAGTCACCGGGGAGCTGTTTTTT. It encodes CASRDRTVTGELFF.

The chain uses TRBV5-1 and TRBJ2-1; weak D call: TRBD2 (5 bases). This CDR3 is built from 18 residues. Germline values: CDR1 SGHRS, CDR2 YFSETQ. V shed 0 bases and J shed 0 bases, with 16 bases lying between them. The CDR3 here is CASSLVFSARSSYNEQFF. DNA for the CDR3: TGCGCCAGCAGCTTGGTTTTTAGCGCCCGGAGCTCCTACAATGAGCAGTTCTTC.

With regard to this clonotype: This may arise from a read error, as a much more abundant clone is one base away. The chain is built from TRBV5-8 and TRBJ2-1, with TRBD1 identical over 11 bases. CDR1 is SGHTS and CDR2 is YDEGEE in the germline V gene. CDR3 length: 14 amino acids. Trimming took 5 bases from V and 7 from J; bases not matched to a gene: 5. Written as DNA, the CDR3 is TGTGCCAGCAGGGGACAGGGGGGATGGAATGAGCAGTTCTTC. Protein product: CASRGQGGWNEQFF.

The J gene is TRBJ1-1, the V gene TRBV11-1, with no clear D. This CDR3 has 15 amino acids. The germline gives CDR1 SGHAT, CDR2 FQDESV (reference sequence). Trimming took off 2 bases at V and 1 base at J, with 11 bases between the two ends. CDR3 nucleotides: TGTGCCAGCAGCTTATTGGGTGGGAGGAACACTGAAGCTTTCTTT. Protein product: CASSLLGGRNTEAFF.

A few counts support this clonotype. J is TRBJ2-4 and V is TRBV30, with D unclear. Germline CDR1 reads GTSNPN; CDR2 reads SVGIG (reference sequence). Trimming removed 0 bases from V and 0 bases from J, with 6 bases in between. This CDR3 has 14 residues. The CDR3 loop reads CAWSVGRAKNIQYF. The CDR3 DNA reads as TGTGCCTGGAGTGTAGGCCGAGCCAAAAACATTCAGTACTTC.

Ten or more counts support this clonotype. V is TRBV7-9 and J is TRBJ2-5; 9 bases match TRBD1. In germline, CDR1 is SEHNR, CDR2 FQNEAQ (reference sequence). Trimming took 5 bases from V and 5 from J; bases not matched to a gene: 12. The CDR3 totals 16 residues. Here the CDR3 reads CASSPRQGVRRETQYF. Here the CDR3 DNA reads TGTGCCAGCAGCCCTCGACAGGGGGTAAGGAGGGAGACCCAGTACTTC.

This clonotype has just a few counts. The rearrangement joins TRBV5-4 to TRBJ2-1, with D tentatively TRBD1 (6 bases). V lost 3 bases and J 7 bases, leaving 14 bases between the germline ends. The CDR3 sequence is 14 residues long. CDR1 and CDR2 (germline): SGHNT, YYREEE (reference sequence). The CDR3 protein is CASSSQERGNEQFF. The CDR3 DNA follows: TGTGCCAGCAGCTCGCAGGAGAGGGGGAATGAGCAGTTCTTC.

This clonotype was observed many times. This sequence joins TRBV5-1 and TRBJ2-1; TRBD2 aligns across 8 bases. Germline V gene sequence: CDR1 SGHRS, CDR2 YFSETQ. The CDR3 is made up of 16 amino acids. Trimming at V came to 7 bases and at J to 4 bases, leaving 13 bases not matched to a gene. For the CDR3, the DNA is TGCGCCAGCCGACAGACGAGCGGGAGCGCTTACAATGAGCAGTTCTTC. This encodes CASRQTSGSAYNEQFF.